Following are 8 T cell receptor beta chains from one sample sequenced in a study of blood T cell repertoires in COVID-19 (dated by TCRdb to about 2020). The protocol used for the library was the immunoSEQ multiplex PCR assay. TCRdb limited this immuneACCESS table to in-frame rearrangements with V and J called. A share of clones is missing; checked studies link under half to unresolved V genes, and the rest is unexplained. A total of approximately 210,000 clones appear in this sample, approximately 84% of them only once. The top ten hold 7.6% of the sample. Sequencing was performed on peripheral blood. These receptors came from a woman between 50 and 59 years old with active or convalescent COVID-19.

The genes are TRBV7-9 and TRBJ1-3, with D perhaps TRBD1 (5 bases). There are 18 residues in the CDR3. From germline, CDR1 is SEHNR and CDR2 FQNEAQ (reference sequence). The germline V and J ends were trimmed by 1 base and 4 bases, with 20 bases remaining between them. The CDR3 region is CASSLDRGHVGGGNTIYF. The CDR3 nucleotides read TGTGCCAGCAGCTTAGATCGCGGTCACGTCGGGGGAGGAAACACCATATATTTT.

This clone was detected once. V gene TRBV5-1 combines with J gene TRBJ2-1; 8 nucleotides match TRBD2. V gave up 0 bases and J gave up 9 bases; unmatched junction bases: 8. The germline gives CDR1 SGHRS, CDR2 YFSETQ. This CDR3 region has 15 residues. The CDR3 loop reads CASSLGGSGAFEQFF. The CDR3 nucleotides are TGCGCCAGCAGCTTGGGAGGTAGCGGGGCGTTTGAGCAGTTCTTC.

The chain is built from TRBV27 and TRBJ1-3, with D uncertain. V was pared by 6 bases and J by 0 bases, with 9 bases between. The CDR3 consists of 14 residues. CDR1 MNHEY and CDR2 SMNVEV come from the germline V gene (reference sequence). The CDR3 is CASRPSYSGNTIYF. As DNA, the CDR3 is TGTGCCAGCAGACCGTCCTACTCTGGAAACACCATATATTTT.

The V and J genes are TRBV28 and TRBJ1-1, with D hard to call. Deletions cut 3 bases from V and 0 bases from J, with 8 bases between. Germline V CDR1 and CDR2: MDHEN, SYDVKM. This CDR3 comprises 14 residues. The CDR3 reads CASSFLQLNTEAFF. The CDR3 DNA follows: TGTGCCAGCAGTTTTTTACAGTTGAACACTGAAGCTTTCTTT.

The J gene is TRBJ2-7, the V gene TRBV29-1; 9 nucleotides agree with TRBD1. The ends lost 8 bases at V and 7 bases at J; junction bases unmatched: 12. From germline, CDR1 is SQVTM and CDR2 ANQGSEA. This CDR3 contains 13 residues. CDR3 sequence: CSSAGQGHEEQYF. The CDR3 nucleotides are TGCAGCTCTGCAGGACAGGGGCATGAGGAGCAGTACTTC.

The chain couples TRBV28 to TRBJ1-3; TRBD1 aligns across 9 bases. Germline V gene sequence: CDR1 MDHEN, CDR2 SYDVKM. Trimming took 8 bases from V and 0 from J; bases not matched to a gene: 8. This CDR3 is built from 16 residues. CDR3: CASQTGGTFSGNTIYF. The CDR3 DNA sequence: TGTGCCAGCCAAACAGGGGGCACTTTCTCTGGAAACACCATATATTTT. Filled out from reference TRBV28 and TRBJ1-3, the complete variable domain reads DVKVTQSSRYLVKRTGEKVFLECVQDMDHENMFWYRQDPGLGLRLIYFSYDVKMKEKGDIPEGYSVSREKKERFSLILESASTNQTSMYLCASQTGGTFSGNTIYFGEGSWLTVV.

On this clone: Other DNA sequences from this sample encode an identical CDR3 as well. The chain has TRBV28 and TRBJ1-2; D is perhaps TRBD1 (5 bases). Germline CDR1 and CDR2: MDHEN and SYDVKM. The CDR3 has 13 amino acids. Between the trimmed V and J ends, which lost 3 bases and 4 bases, there was a span of 9 bases. CDR3 amino acids: CASSLTGGYGYTF. The DNA of the CDR3 is TGTGCCAGCAGTTTGACGGGGGGCTATGGCTACACCTTC.

This clone has only a few counts. This chain joins TRBV5-1 and TRBJ2-2; D may be TRBD2 (5 bases). From germline, CDR1 is SGHRS and CDR2 YFSETQ. V gave up 0 bases and J gave up 2 bases, with 8 bases separating them. The CDR3 loop spans 15 amino acids. CDR3 nucleotide sequence: TGCGCCAGCAGCTTGGTCCCGGGAAACACCGGGGAGCTGTTTTTT. It translates to CASSLVPGNTGELFF.